The source of this TCR beta chain is a study of T cell changes during pregnancy in multiple sclerosis. The protocol was immunoSEQ multiplex PCR, while the TCRdb copy is restricted to in-frame clones and leaves out a portion. The table has more than 20,000 clones, roughly 80% seen once. Material: CD8+ T cells from peripheral blood mononuclear cells, obtained in the first trimester of pregnancy. This sequence was found in a female donor in good health, enrolled as a control in a pregnancy study.

For the CDR3, the DNA is TGTGCCAGCAGTTCTAGCTTGGACAGGGGAGAGACCCAGTACTTC. The encoded protein is CASSSSLDRGETQYF. The J gene is TRBJ2-5, the V gene TRBV27, with 9 nucleotides matching TRBD1. This CDR3 region has 15 residues. Germline-derived CDR1 and CDR2 are MNHEY and SMNVEV (reference sequence). Losses at the gene ends were 4 bases for V and 4 bases for J; bases not matched to a gene: 7.